This T cell receptor beta chain appears in the sequencing data of a study of shared clonotypes between healthy human individuals. Study-level points and caveats: Rarefaction curves obtained for sorted subsets showed sequencing incomplete despite large depth. When naive CD4 clonotypes were compared across a few donors, 5% to 5.5% were shared.

Note on this clone: Its antigen is not known.

Per the germline V gene, CDR1 is SQVTM and CDR2 is ANQGSEA. This CDR3 is 12 amino acids long. Trimming stripped 7 bases from V and 7 bases from J, with 14 bases between. Naive CD8 cells were CD45RO-negative, positively selected for CCR7, excluding terminally differentiated effector memory CD45RA+ cells. TCRdb's copy holds only in-frame clones and misses some; the assay was immunoSEQ multiplex PCR. Of approximately 840,000 clones listed, roughly 96% were seen once; the top ten hold about 0.21%. The source of this sequence is a man aged 30 to 45 in good health. Source material: naive CD8+ T cells sorted from blood. The chain employs TRBV29-1 and TRBJ2-1; tentative D call: TRBD2 (6 bases). CDR3 loop: CSDRDFRNEQFF. The CDR3 DNA reads as TGCAGCGACCGGGACTTTAGAAATGAGCAGTTCTTC.